This TCR beta chain appears in the sequencing data of a study of OX40 agonist ivuxolimab in advanced cancers. Study summary: Ivuxolimab, which is an agonistic anti-OX40 (CD134) antibody, was administered to the patients. Among those enrolled, mean age was about 63 years (range roughly 20 to 79) and about 79% were male.

The assay was immunoSEQ multiplex PCR, and TCRdb's table has in-frame clones only and misses some. Found here are tens of thousands of clones, about 86% of them singletons; the top ten hold 6.5%. The CDR3 spans 14 residues. The V gene lost 8 bases and the J gene lost 0 bases, with 13 bases spanning the gap. Looked up from germline, CDR1 is LNHDA and CDR2 is SQIVND (reference sequence). This clone was detected only a few times. Blood draws occurred at baseline, cycle 4 day 1, and cycle 7 day 1. Sequencing was performed on CD4+ or CD8+ T cells sorted from blood, taken in a trial of the OX40 agonist ivuxolimab. This rearrangement joins TRBV19 to TRBJ1-1, with TRBD1 as a possible D gene (5 bases). This clonotype was sampled from an adult with an advanced solid tumor such as melanoma, head and neck, liver or kidney cancer. CDR3 bases: TGTGCCAGTTCGGGGGGGATAATGAACACTGAAGCTTTCTTT. Its translation is CASSGGIMNTEAFF.